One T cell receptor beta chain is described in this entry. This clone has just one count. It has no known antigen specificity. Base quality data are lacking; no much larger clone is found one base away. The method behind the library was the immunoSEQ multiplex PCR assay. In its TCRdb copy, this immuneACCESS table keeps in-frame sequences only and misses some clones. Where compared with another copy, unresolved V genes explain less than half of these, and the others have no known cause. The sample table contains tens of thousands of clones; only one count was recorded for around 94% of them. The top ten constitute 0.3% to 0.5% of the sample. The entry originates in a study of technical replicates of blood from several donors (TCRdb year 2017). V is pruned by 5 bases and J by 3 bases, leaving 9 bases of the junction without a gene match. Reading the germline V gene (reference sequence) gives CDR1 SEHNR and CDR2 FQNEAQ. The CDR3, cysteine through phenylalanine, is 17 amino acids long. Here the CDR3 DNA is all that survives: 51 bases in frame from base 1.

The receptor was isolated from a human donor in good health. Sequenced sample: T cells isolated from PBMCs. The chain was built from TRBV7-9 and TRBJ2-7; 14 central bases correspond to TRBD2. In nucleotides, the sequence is TGTGCCAGCAGCCCCAGACTAGCGGGAGGGCGGAACTACGAGCAGTACTTC. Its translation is CASSPRLAGGRNYEQYF.